Listed below are T cell receptor beta chains from one sample, sequenced in a study of blood T cell repertoires in COVID-19. Some clones are missing from TCRdb's copy, which holds only in-frame ones; the method was immunoSEQ multiplex PCR. There are about 36,000 clones in the sample; 78% occur only once, and approximately 16% lies in the top ten. The source material was peripheral blood. The source of these receptors is a man between 70 and 80 years old with acute or convalescent COVID-19. Both conserved end residues are part of each CDR3. A D gene is named only where the DNA matches it firmly. Size is stated for part of the rows, as once, few or many counts, or as a class when the clone is expanded.

CDR3 DNA: TGTGCCAGCAGTTGGGCGGGGGATCAGCCCCAGCATTTT
CDR3 protein: CASSWAGDQPQHF
D gene: .
J gene: TRBJ1-5
V gene: TRBV6-6
clone size: .

CDR3 DNA: TGCGCCAGCAGCCCCGAAATAGCGGGAGGGCTGGCCGGGGAGCTGTTTTTT
CDR3 protein: CASSPEIAGGLAGELFF
D gene: TRBD2
J gene: TRBJ2-2
V gene: TRBV4-3
clone size: .

CDR3 DNA: TGTGCCAGCAGCCCGACAGGGCCTGGAAACACCATATATTTT
CDR3 protein: CASSPTGPGNTIYF
D gene: TRBD1
J gene: TRBJ1-3
V gene: TRBV5-6
clone size: few

CDR3 DNA: TGTGCCAGCAGGGACAGGGTACATCAGCCCCAGCATTTT
CDR3 protein: CASRDRVHQPQHF
D gene: TRBD1
J gene: TRBJ1-5
V gene: TRBV27
clone size: .

CDR3 DNA: TGTGCCAGCAGTTTATTCCCAGGGGGCGGCCTCCACGAGCAGTACTTC
CDR3 protein: CASSLFPGGGLHEQYF
D gene: TRBD1
J gene: TRBJ2-7
V gene: TRBV28
clone size: .

CDR3 DNA: TGTGCCAGCAGCTTAGATTCTCGGGGAGTCGGCACAGATACGCAGTATTTT
CDR3 protein: CASSLDSRGVGTDTQYF
D gene: .
J gene: TRBJ2-3
V gene: TRBV11-3
clone size: .

CDR3 DNA: TGTGCCAGCACCCCCGTGGCAGGGGGAAATGAAAAACTGTTTTTT
CDR3 protein: CASTPVAGGNEKLFF
D gene: TRBD1
J gene: TRBJ1-4
V gene: TRBV6-5
clone size: .

CDR3 DNA: TGTGCCAGCAGACGGGATTCAACTAATGAAAAACTGTTTTTT
CDR3 protein: CASRRDSTNEKLFF
D gene: .
J gene: TRBJ1-4
V gene: TRBV11-2
clone size: .

CDR3 DNA: TGTGCCAGCTCACGATCCGGGACAGGTGCCACTGAAGCTTTCTTT
CDR3 protein: CASSRSGTGATEAFF
D gene: TRBD1
J gene: TRBJ1-1
V gene: TRBV19
clone size: .

CDR3 DNA: TGTGCCAGCAGCCGGGGACAGATCTCCTACGAGCAGTACTTC
CDR3 protein: CASSRGQISYEQYF
D gene: TRBD1
J gene: TRBJ2-7
V gene: TRBV3-1/TRBV3-2
clone size: .

CDR3 DNA: TGTGCCAGCAGTCGACAGTTCGACTATGGCTACACCTTC
CDR3 protein: CASSRQFDYGYTF
D gene: .
J gene: TRBJ1-2
V gene: TRBV6-2/TRBV6-3
clone size: .

CDR3 DNA: TGTGCCAGCAGCGAGGGACTAAAGCCCTACGAGCAGTACTTC
CDR3 protein: CASSEGLKPYEQYF
D gene: TRBD2
J gene: TRBJ2-7
V gene: TRBV27
clone size: .

CDR3 DNA: TGCGCCAGCAGCCAAGGCGAGGTAGCGGGCTACAATGAGCAGTTCTTC
CDR3 protein: CASSQGEVAGYNEQFF
D gene: TRBD2
J gene: TRBJ2-1
V gene: TRBV4-1
clone size: few

CDR3 DNA: TGTGCCAGTAGTAACCGGGACAGGAGGTATGGCTATGGCTACACCTTC
CDR3 protein: CASSNRDRRYGYGYTF
D gene: TRBD1
J gene: TRBJ1-2
V gene: TRBV19
clone size: .

CDR3 DNA: TGTGCCAGCAGCTTAGGGACAGCCCTCTATGGCTACACCTTC
CDR3 protein: CASSLGTALYGYTF
D gene: .
J gene: TRBJ1-2
V gene: TRBV13
clone size: .

CDR3 DNA: TGTGCCAGCAGCGCAGACAGGGGGCGGGAAAAACTGTTTTTT
CDR3 protein: CASSADRGREKLFF
D gene: TRBD1
J gene: TRBJ1-4
V gene: TRBV7-2
clone size: .

CDR3 DNA: TGTGCCAGCAGTTACACCACAGGGTTCGGTCAGCCCCAGCATTTT
CDR3 protein: CASSYTTGFGQPQHF
D gene: .
J gene: TRBJ1-5
V gene: TRBV6-2/TRBV6-3
clone size: .

CDR3 DNA: TGCGCCAGCAGCTTGGCCACAGGGCTGAGCTCCTACAATGAGCAGTTCTTC
CDR3 protein: CASSLATGLSSYNEQFF
D gene: .
J gene: TRBJ2-1
V gene: TRBV5-1
clone size: .

CDR3 DNA: TGTGCCTGGAACTTAGTCGTTGGGGCCAACGTCCTGACTTTC
CDR3 protein: CAWNLVVGANVLTF
D gene: .
J gene: TRBJ2-6
V gene: TRBV30
clone size: .

CDR3 DNA: TGTGCCAGCAGCGTAGCTCTTCAGGAGGTGGGCTACACCTTC
CDR3 protein: CASSVALQEVGYTF
D gene: .
J gene: TRBJ1-2
V gene: TRBV9
clone size: .

CDR3 DNA: TGTGCCACCCAAAGGACTAGCGCTGGGGCAGATACGCAGTATTTT
CDR3 protein: CATQRTSAGADTQYF
D gene: TRBD2
J gene: TRBJ2-3
V gene: TRBV27
clone size: .

CDR3 DNA: TGTGCCACCAGCAGAAAAGGGACTAGCGGGGAGACCCAGTACTTC
CDR3 protein: CATSRKGTSGETQYF
D gene: TRBD2
J gene: TRBJ2-5
V gene: TRBV15
clone size: once

CDR3 DNA: TGTGCCAGCAGCCCCCGGATGACTGCAACTAATGAAAAACTGTTTTTT
CDR3 protein: CASSPRMTATNEKLFF
D gene: .
J gene: TRBJ1-4
V gene: TRBV28
clone size: once

CDR3 DNA: TGTGCCAGCACACACAGTAACTATGGCTACACCTTC
CDR3 protein: CASTHSNYGYTF
D gene: .
J gene: TRBJ1-2
V gene: TRBV28
clone size: .

CDR3 DNA: TGTGCCAGCAGCACCGGGACTAGCGGGAGGAATGAGCAGTTCTTC
CDR3 protein: CASSTGTSGRNEQFF
D gene: TRBD2
J gene: TRBJ2-1
V gene: TRBV27
clone size: .

CDR3 DNA: TGTGCCAGTTCCGGGACAGGGGCAAGTAGGGAAAAACTGTTTTTT
CDR3 protein: CASSGTGASREKLFF
D gene: TRBD1
J gene: TRBJ1-4
V gene: TRBV19
clone size: .

CDR3 DNA: TGTGCCATCGCCGGAGTTATGTCTTCACCCCTCCACTTT
CDR3 protein: CAIAGVMSSPLHF
D gene: .
J gene: TRBJ1-6
V gene: TRBV28
clone size: .

CDR3 DNA: TGTGCCAGCAGTGACTCGGCAGGGGTGTCACCCCTCCACTTT
CDR3 protein: CASSDSAGVSPLHF
D gene: .
J gene: TRBJ1-6
V gene: TRBV6-4
clone size: .

CDR3 DNA: TGCGCCAGCAGCAGAAAAGGGGACAGTAATGAAAAACTGTTTTTT
CDR3 protein: CASSRKGDSNEKLFF
D gene: TRBD1
J gene: TRBJ1-4
V gene: TRBV5-1
clone size: .

CDR3 DNA: TGCAGCGTTAAAGACAGGGCGCTATTAAGAGCTTTCTTT
CDR3 protein: CSVKDRALLRAFF
D gene: TRBD1
J gene: TRBJ1-1
V gene: TRBV29-1
clone size: .

CDR3 DNA: TGTGCCAGTAGTATAAATGGGGGACACAGGGAGACCCAGTACTTC
CDR3 protein: CASSINGGHRETQYF
D gene: .
J gene: TRBJ2-5
V gene: TRBV19
clone size: .

CDR3 DNA: TGTGCCAGCAGTCCCTGGGCCATCGGTAACTATGGCTACACCTTC
CDR3 protein: CASSPWAIGNYGYTF
D gene: .
J gene: TRBJ1-2
V gene: TRBV27
clone size: .

CDR3 DNA: TGTGCCAGCTCACCATCACTAGCGGGAGGGCAACCCAAAGCAAGTTGGTACCAAGAGACCCAGTACTTC
CDR3 protein: CASSPSLAGGQPKASWYQETQYF
D gene: TRBD2
J gene: TRBJ2-5
V gene: TRBV18
clone size: few

CDR3 DNA: TGTGCCAGTAGCCCCCCCGGGAGAGTCTACAATGAGCAGTTCTTC
CDR3 protein: CASSPPGRVYNEQFF
D gene: .
J gene: TRBJ2-1
V gene: TRBV19
clone size: few

CDR3 DNA: TGTGCCAGCTCACCACCGGGAGGGAGCTCCTACAATGAGCAGTTCTTC
CDR3 protein: CASSPPGGSSYNEQFF
D gene: TRBD2
J gene: TRBJ2-1
V gene: TRBV18
clone size: .

CDR3 DNA: TGTGCCTGGAATGGCGGGGGCCCCCTAAATGAGCAGTTCTTC
CDR3 protein: CAWNGGGPLNEQFF
D gene: .
J gene: TRBJ2-1
V gene: TRBV30
clone size: .

CDR3 DNA: TGTGCCAGCAGTTTAAGGACGGGGACAGGGGGCAGAAACTATGGCTACACCTTC
CDR3 protein: CASSLRTGTGGRNYGYTF
D gene: TRBD1
J gene: TRBJ1-2
V gene: TRBV27
clone size: few

CDR3 DNA: TGCAGCGTTGAACTCGCCCAGCGGGTTTACAATGAGCAGTTCTTC
CDR3 protein: CSVELAQRVYNEQFF
D gene: .
J gene: TRBJ2-1
V gene: TRBV29-1
clone size: .

CDR3 DNA: TGTGCCAGCAGAGGGCCGGGCCGCCGGGAACTCTTC
CDR3 protein: CASRGPGRRELF
D gene: .
J gene: TRBJ2-1
V gene: TRBV6-5
clone size: .

CDR3 DNA: TGTGCCAGCAGCTTAAGTAGCAGGGGGCTTTCTGAAGCTTTCTTT
CDR3 protein: CASSLSSRGLSEAFF
D gene: TRBD1
J gene: TRBJ1-1
V gene: TRBV7-2
clone size: .

CDR3 DNA: TGTGCCAGCAGCTTCGCGGGGACGAACACCGGGGAGCTGTTTTTT
CDR3 protein: CASSFAGTNTGELFF
D gene: .
J gene: TRBJ2-2
V gene: TRBV5-4
clone size: .

CDR3 DNA: TGCGCCAGCAGCGGGATTCACAGGGGGCGTAAGGACACCGGGGAGCTGTTTTTT
CDR3 protein: CASSGIHRGRKDTGELFF
D gene: TRBD1
J gene: TRBJ2-2
V gene: TRBV5-1
clone size: once

CDR3 DNA: TGTGCCATCCTCGGTGGCGGCTATGGCTACACCTTC
CDR3 protein: CAILGGGYGYTF
D gene: .
J gene: TRBJ1-2
V gene: TRBV12-3/TRBV12-4
clone size: .